This record looks at one T cell receptor (beta chain) sequence and its context. The antigen this receptor binds is unknown. The input lacks base qualities; no much larger clone sits a single base away. The data originate from a study of cytomegalovirus exposure and HLA in healthy donors (dated by TCRdb to the late 2010s). Regarding the study in general: According to a later analysis, one platform produced both the roughly 110 validation repertoires and the roughly 660 repertoires of the first cohort. Along with the roughly 670-subject first cohort, a separate validation cohort of around 110 different subjects was used. The study aimed to test whether signatures of past pathogen exposure could be identified by cataloging public T cell receptors. High-throughput TCR immunosequencing, statistical association of individual TCRs with disease status, and machine learning were combined to predict cytomegalovirus infection status. The investigation overall reported the following: Three of the identified cytomegalovirus-associated TCR beta chains were confirmed in vitro to be specific for cytomegalovirus antigens. Most TCR sequences were observed very rarely across donors, whereas some public TCRs were present in many individuals. The classifier was reported to diagnose cytomegalovirus status with high specificity and sensitivity in both the original cohort and the validation cohort. Of the cluster scores, 90% to 95% were above 0 in a later analysis, which found that TCRs clustered in the first cohort also tended to co-occur in the 130 or so validation repertoires. It was suggested by the authors that the approach could potentially be generalized to other disease states and immunological phenotypes. A later analysis lacked HLA typing for the validation cohort, so it scored co-occurrence in that cohort across all 110 or so repertoires. The study gave a list of 150 to 200 TCR beta chains associated with cytomegalovirus.

Here V drops 3 bases and J drops 0 bases, and the junction holds 5 bases not matched to any gene. CDR1 and CDR2, per the germline V gene (reference sequence), are GTSNPN and SVGIG. Spanning cysteine to phenylalanine, the CDR3 consists of 17 amino acids. CDR3 DNA is the only sequence kept; it has 51 bases, read in frame from the first base. Separate from the approximately 700-subject first cohort, the validation cohort of roughly 120 subjects was the group to which the donors belonged. Preparation of the library involved the immunoSEQ multiplex PCR assay. From the authors' description of their analysis: A statistical classification framework was built to diagnose cytomegalovirus status from the catalog of TCR beta chain sequences. This immuneACCESS table, as held by TCRdb, lists in-frame sequences with V and J called but not all clones. Of the missing ones, under half trace to an unresolved V gene in checked studies; the others have no known cause. V and J calls and clone size are as listed in that table; D and trimming were resolved from the DNA. In this sample the table shows approximately 65,000 clones, 96% of which occur a single time. About 4.5% of the sample is in the top ten clones.

The clonotype was recovered from a woman between 18 and 30 years old in good health and CMV-seropositive. The chain uses TRBV30 and TRBJ2-7, and 16 bases in between align with TRBD2. Sequenced sample: PBMCs. The DNA sequence is as follows: TGTGCCTGGAGCCCGGGACTAGCGGGAGGGCCCTCCTACGAGCAGTACTTC. Translated, this is CAWSPGLAGGPSYEQYF.